This T cell receptor beta chain was captured in a study of shared clonotypes between healthy human individuals. The assay was immunoSEQ multiplex PCR, and TCRdb's table has in-frame clones only and misses some. Of more than 2 million clones listed, about 95% are singletons. Germline assignment: CDR1 LNHDA and CDR2 SQIVND (reference sequence). The CDR3 extends over 15 amino acids. V gave up 4 bases and J gave up 1 base, with 13 bases separating them. Terminally differentiated effector memory CD45RA+ cells were left out of the naive CD8 fraction, which was CD45RO-negative and positively selected for CCR7.

The chain combines TRBV19 with TRBJ2-5, with a possible D match to TRBD2 (6 bases). Input material: naive CD8+ T cells sorted from blood. The clonotype originates from a man younger than 30 in good health. CDR3 loop: CASSTGVTSQETQYF. The CDR3 region has the DNA TGTGCCAGTAGTACGGGGGTCACTTCCCAAGAGACCCAGTACTTC.